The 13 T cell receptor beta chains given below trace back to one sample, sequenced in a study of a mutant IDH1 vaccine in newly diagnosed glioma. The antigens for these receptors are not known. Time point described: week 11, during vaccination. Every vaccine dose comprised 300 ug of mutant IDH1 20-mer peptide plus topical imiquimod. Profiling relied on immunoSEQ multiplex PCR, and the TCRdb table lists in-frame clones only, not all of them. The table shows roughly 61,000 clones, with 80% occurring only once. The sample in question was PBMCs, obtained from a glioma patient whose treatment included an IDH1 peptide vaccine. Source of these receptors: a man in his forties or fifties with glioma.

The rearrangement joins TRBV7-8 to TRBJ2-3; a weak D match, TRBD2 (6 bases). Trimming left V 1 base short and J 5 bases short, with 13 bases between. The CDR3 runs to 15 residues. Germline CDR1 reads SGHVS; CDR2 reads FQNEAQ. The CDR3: CASSLVAGSIDTQYF. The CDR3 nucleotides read TGTGCCAGCAGCTTAGTGGCGGGGAGTATAGATACGCAGTATTTT.

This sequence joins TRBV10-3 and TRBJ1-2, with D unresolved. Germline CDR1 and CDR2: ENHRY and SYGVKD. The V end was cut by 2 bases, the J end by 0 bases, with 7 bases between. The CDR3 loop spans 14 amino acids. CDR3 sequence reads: CAISETAANYGYTF. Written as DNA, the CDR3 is TGTGCCATCAGTGAGACAGCTGCTAACTATGGCTACACCTTC.

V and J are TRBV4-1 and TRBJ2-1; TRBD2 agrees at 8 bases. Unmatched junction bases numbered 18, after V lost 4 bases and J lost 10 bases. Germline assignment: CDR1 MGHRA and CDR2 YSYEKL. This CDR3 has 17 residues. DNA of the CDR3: TGCGCCAGCAGCCCCGTCCGTTTGGTCGGGAGGGCGGGGGAGCAGTTCTTC. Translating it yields CASSPVRLVGRAGEQFF.

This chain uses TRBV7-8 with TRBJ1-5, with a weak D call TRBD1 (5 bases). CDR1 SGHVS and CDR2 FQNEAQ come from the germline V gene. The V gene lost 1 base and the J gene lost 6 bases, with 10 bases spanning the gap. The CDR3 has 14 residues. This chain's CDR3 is CASSLDGGAQPQHF. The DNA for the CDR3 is TGTGCCAGCAGCTTAGACGGTGGGGCTCAGCCCCAGCATTTT.

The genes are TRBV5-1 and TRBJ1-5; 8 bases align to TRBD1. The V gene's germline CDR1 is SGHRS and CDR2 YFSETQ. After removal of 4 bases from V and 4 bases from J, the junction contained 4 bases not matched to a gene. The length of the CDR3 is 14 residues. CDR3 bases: TGCGCCAGCAGCCCCGGACAGGGAAATCAGCCCCAGCATTTT. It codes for CASSPGQGNQPQHF.

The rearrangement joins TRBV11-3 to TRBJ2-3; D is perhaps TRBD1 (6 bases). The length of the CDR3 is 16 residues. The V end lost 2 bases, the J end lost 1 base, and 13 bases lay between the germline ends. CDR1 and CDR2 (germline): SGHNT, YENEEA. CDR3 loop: CASSLTGWMGTDTQYF. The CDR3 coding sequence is TGTGCCAGCAGCTTAACAGGGTGGATGGGCACAGATACGCAGTATTTT.

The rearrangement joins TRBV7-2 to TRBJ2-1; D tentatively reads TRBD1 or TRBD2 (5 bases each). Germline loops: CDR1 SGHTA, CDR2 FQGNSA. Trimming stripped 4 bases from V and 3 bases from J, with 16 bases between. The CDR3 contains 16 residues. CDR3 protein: CASSSLSGPNYNEQFF. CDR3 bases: TGTGCCAGCAGCTCACTGTCGGGACCAAACTACAATGAGCAGTTCTTC.

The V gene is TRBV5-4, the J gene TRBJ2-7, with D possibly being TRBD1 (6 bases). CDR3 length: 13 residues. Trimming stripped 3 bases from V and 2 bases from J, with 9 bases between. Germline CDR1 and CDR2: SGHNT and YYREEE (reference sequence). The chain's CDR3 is CASSSRGTYEQYF. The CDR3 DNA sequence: TGTGCCAGCAGCTCCAGGGGAACCTACGAGCAGTACTTC.

The CDR3 reads CASSPRGPPQDTQYF. The CDR3 DNA reads TGTGCCAGCTCACCTAGGGGGCCCCCACAAGATACGCAGTATTTT. V gene TRBV18 combines with J gene TRBJ2-3; 7 bases line up with TRBD1. Germline V gives CDR1 KGHSH, CDR2 LQKENI. Losses at the gene ends were 3 bases for V and 5 bases for J; bases not matched to a gene: 8. CDR3 size: 15 residues.

The CDR3 reads CASSRDFQETQYF. The CDR3 DNA is TGTGCCAGCAGCCGGGACTTTCAAGAGACCCAGTACTTC. The chain has TRBV7-2 and TRBJ2-5; D perhaps matches TRBD2 (6 bases). Between the trimmed V and J ends, which lost 5 bases and 2 bases, there was a span of 9 bases. CDR1 and CDR2 (germline): SGHTA, FQGNSA. CDR3 length equals 13 residues.

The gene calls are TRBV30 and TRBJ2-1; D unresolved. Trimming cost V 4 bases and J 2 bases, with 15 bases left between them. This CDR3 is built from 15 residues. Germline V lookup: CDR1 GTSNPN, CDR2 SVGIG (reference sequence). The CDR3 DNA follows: TGTGCCTGGACGGTAGGGTTAACTGCCTACAATGAGCAGTTCTTC. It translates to CAWTVGLTAYNEQFF.

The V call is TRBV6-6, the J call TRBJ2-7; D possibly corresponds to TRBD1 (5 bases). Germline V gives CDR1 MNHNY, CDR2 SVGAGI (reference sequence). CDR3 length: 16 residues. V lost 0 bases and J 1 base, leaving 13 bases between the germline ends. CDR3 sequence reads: CASSYSNQGLSYEQYF. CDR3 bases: TGTGCCAGCAGTTACTCGAATCAGGGTCTATCCTACGAGCAGTACTTC.

The CDR3 is CASSLGGGHYTEAFF. The CDR3 nucleotides read TGTGCCAGCAGCTTGGGAGGGGGTCACTACACTGAAGCTTTCTTT. The V call is TRBV5-6, the J call TRBJ1-1; D might be TRBD1 (6 bases). With 0 bases removed from V and 3 bases from J, the gap between germline ends came to 12 bases. Looked up from germline, CDR1 is SGHDT and CDR2 is YYEEEE. The CDR3 extends over 15 amino acids.